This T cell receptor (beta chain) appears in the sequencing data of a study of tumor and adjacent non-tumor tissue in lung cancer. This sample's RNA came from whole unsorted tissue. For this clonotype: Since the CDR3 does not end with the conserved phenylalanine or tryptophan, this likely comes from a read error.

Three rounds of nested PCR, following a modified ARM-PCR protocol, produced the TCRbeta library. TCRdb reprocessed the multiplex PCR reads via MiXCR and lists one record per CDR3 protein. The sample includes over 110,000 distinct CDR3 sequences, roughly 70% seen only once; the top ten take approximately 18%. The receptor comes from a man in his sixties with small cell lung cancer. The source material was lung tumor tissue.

The CDR3 here is CASSPSGRALGEQFI. CDR3 DNA: TGCGCCAGCAGTCCTAGCGGGAGGGCCTTAGGTGAGCAGTTCATC. The J gene is TRBJ2-1, the V gene TRBV10-2; 12 bases agree with TRBD2. Germline trimming cut 5 bases from V and 9 bases from J; bases unmatched to any gene: 8. The CDR3 spans 15 residues. Germline values: CDR1 WSHSY, CDR2 SAAADI.